This TCR beta chain derives from a study of T cells after posttransplantation cyclophosphamide (dated by TCRdb to 2016 to 2017). With regard to the full study: Using TRB sequencing, the study followed how the T cell repertoire rebuilt after myeloablative bone marrow transplantation with posttransplantation cyclophosphamide given as GVHD prophylaxis. Antigen receptor sequencing covered samples from approximately 32 PTCy-treated patients and around 16 of their related bone marrow donors. TRB sequencing was performed on blood from all 35 or so PTCy patients with 1-year posttransplant specimens. TRB sequencing was also done on up to 3 additional blood samples from 2 to 5.2 years after transplant in 3 patients, and on pretransplant blood from a handful of patients. Because TRA and TRB clonality correlated tightly in 10 or so samples, later TCR analyses were limited to TRB. Public TRB sequences were queried against a database of over 3,600 sequences associated with responses to pathogens, tumor antigens, self-antigens and alloantigens. Overall study outcomes, separate from this receptor: At 1-2 months, donor-recipient similarity was low but rose over the first year, and the later blood repertoires were often dominated by donor CD8+ memory clones. Across roughly 48 patients, TRB clonality was highly associated with recipient CMV seropositivity and CMV reactivation, and diversity in PTCy patients was similar to diversity in CNI/methotrexate controls. The TRB repertoires of T cells infiltrating skin or GI tract showed only limited overlap with the TRB repertoires of T cells in blood.

This clone has a count of ten or more. Its antigen remains unidentified. No base qualities exist here, and no much larger clone lies one base off it. TRB sequencing was run on genomic DNA with either the immunoSEQ assay at survey resolution or the hsTCRB kit. On the study's bioinformatics: The immunoSEQ software handled the initial read processing, while the LymphoSeq R package was used for the repertoire analyses. Clonality was calculated as 1 minus normalized Shannon entropy, and the Gini coefficient was also calculated for each TRB dataset. To infer phenotypes in unsorted samples, TRB sequences from sorted subsets of the recipient or donor were mapped onto unsorted samples from the same recipient. The clones in this table, taken by TCRdb from immuneACCESS, are in-frame only. Not every clone is retained; where verified, under half of the shortfall comes from an unresolved V gene, and the cause of the rest is unknown. The V and J calls and clone size come from that table; D and trimming were worked out from the DNA. This sample is represented by 40,000 to 60,000 clones, with no singletons among them. The ten largest account for roughly 2% of the sample.

Peripheral blood samples were provided by related bone marrow donors on the day of marrow donation. Peripheral blood and bone marrow mononuclear cells were isolated by Ficoll-Hypaque density centrifugation and were cryopreserved. At the junction V is shortened by 4 bases and J by 2 bases, with 14 bases in between. CDR1 and CDR2, per the germline V gene (reference sequence), are LNHDA and SQIVND. The CDR3, from cysteine to phenylalanine, totals 15 residues. The read is trimmed to its CDR3 DNA, 45 bases read in frame from base 1. The TCR was taken from a man aged 40-50 years in good health, CMV-negative, and a related stem cell transplant donor. The specimen was PBMCs. The rearrangement combines TRBV19 with TRBJ2-5; TRBD2 is a weak D gene call, 6 bases matching. The DNA sequence is TGTGCCAGTAGTAGGAGTAGCGGCCTACAAGAGACCCAGTACTTC. Its product reads: CASSRSSGLQETQYF.